This record covers a single T cell receptor (beta chain). This clonotype has only a few counts. The specificity of this receptor is unknown. The germline gene is not matched at one end of the junction; a read error may be the cause. The TCR beta CDR3 regions were amplified from the RNA transcripts. For the first round of RT-PCR on the TCR CDR3, the HTBI primer set was used together with the Qiagen OneStep RT-PCR kit. The libraries were constructed in a second round of multiplex PCR and then size-selected and purified. Paired-end sequencing of the libraries was performed with 100 bp reads on an Illumina HiSeq2000. As for the authors' bioinformatics: Raw data were processed with SOAPnuke, discarding reads with adapters, uncalled bases, mean Phred below 15, or no exact constant-primer or identifier match. High-quality paired reads were merged using COPE v1.2.5, and each unique nucleotide sequence was defined as a clonotype. MiTCR v1.1 was used to align clonotypes to the IMGT TRBV, TRBD and TRBJ reference segments. Only V-J combinations with frequency above 0.0001, covering roughly 99% of repertoires, were analysed. The TCS score was defined as F50 (clonal expansion) divided by E x V (chaos), with BLOSUM62-based TCRdist calculated between CDR3 peptides within each V-J. Welch's t-statistics and random forest reduced 500 to 650 V-J features to 13, which were used in a naive Bayes classifier (R e1071). TCRdb cleaned the public reads at Q25 with fastp, built clones with MiXCR and kept in-frame beta chains. Each entry is one CDR3 protein sequence, shown with its most common DNA and genes. For this entry, the V and J calls and clone size follow TCRdb and not the study's own pipeline. In all, the sample holds 390,000 or so distinct CDR3 sequences, and approximately 15% of those were seen once. Of the sample, about 13% is held by the ten largest clones.

Ophthalmopathy patients had moderately to severely active disease, with a Clinical Activity Score of 3 or more, a NOSPECS grade of 4 or more, and a disease duration of less than 3 months. The study excluded patients with uncontrolled infections, other autoimmune diseases, pregnancy or lactation. Diagnoses relied on clinical symptoms, serum thyroxine and TRAb, thyroid ultrasound and orbital computed tomography. Ficoll-Paque density gradient centrifugation was used to isolate PBMCs from about 9 ml of fresh peripheral blood. Total RNA was extracted using Trizol reagent, and RNA quality was assessed on an Agilent 2100 Bioanalyzer. This specimen comes from a study of T cells in Graves' hyperthyroidism and ophthalmopathy (dated by TCRdb to 2018 to 2020). Describing the broader study: Peripheral blood samples were taken at initial diagnosis, before any treatment was given. The 100 discovery patients were randomly divided into training and test sets at a 7:3 ratio. Thyroid tissue and blood T-cell repertoires from six Graves' hyperthyroidism patients were also compared in the study. After blood sampling, hyperthyroidism patients were treated with methimazole at a starting dose of 30 mg daily, and ophthalmopathy patients were treated with high-dose intravenous methylprednisolone. The paper reports TCR Vbeta CDR3 sequencing of fewer than 150 peripheral blood samples: over 40 ophthalmopathy, under 85 hyperthyroidism and some 17 progressor patients. A discovery cohort of 95 to 100 patients, approximately 45 with Graves' ophthalmopathy and about 60 with stable Graves' hyperthyroidism, was used to find distinguishing TCR V-J signatures. Prospective prediction of ophthalmopathy was tested in an independent validation cohort of 18 to 20 hyperthyroidism patients and roughly 16 patients who later progressed to ophthalmopathy.

The CDR3 has 16 amino acids, counting the end cysteine and phenylalanine. Only the CDR3 part of the read is kept: 48 bases, read in frame from the first base. As encoded in the germline V gene (reference sequence), CDR1 is SSHAT while CDR2 is FNYEAQ. What the authors observed across the whole study: A 13 V-J signature model separated ophthalmopathy from stable hyperthyroidism, with over 85% sensitivity and roughly 82% specificity in cross-validation and 80%/75% in testing. Blood samples also contained most of the expanded thyroid clonotypes (frequency above 0.001), which suggests that blood repertoires may reflect thyroid immune responses. In validation, the model predicted progression to ophthalmopathy with about 71% sensitivity and about 72% specificity, a median of 6.5 months before onset. No statistical method was used to set the sample size in advance, and investigators knew the group allocation.

The sequencing input was blood. This TCR came from a man younger than 35 with Graves' ophthalmopathy. This receptor chain uses TRBV7-7 and TRBJ2-5, with 12 middle bases fitting TRBD2. The CDR3 is CASSLGGLAGIETQYF. The nucleotide sequence reads TGTGCTAGCAGCTTAGGCGGACTAGCGGGAATAGAGACCCAGTACTTC.